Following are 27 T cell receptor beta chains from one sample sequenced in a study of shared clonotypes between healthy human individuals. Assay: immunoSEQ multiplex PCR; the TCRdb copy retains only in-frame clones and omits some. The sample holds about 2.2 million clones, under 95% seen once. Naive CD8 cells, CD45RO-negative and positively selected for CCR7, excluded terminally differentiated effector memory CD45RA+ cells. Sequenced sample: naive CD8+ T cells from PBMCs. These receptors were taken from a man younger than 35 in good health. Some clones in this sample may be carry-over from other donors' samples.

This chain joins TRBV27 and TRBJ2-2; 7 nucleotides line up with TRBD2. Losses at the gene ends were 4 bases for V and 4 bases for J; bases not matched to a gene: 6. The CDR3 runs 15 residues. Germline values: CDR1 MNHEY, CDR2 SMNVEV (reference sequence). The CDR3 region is CASSWGGPVTGELFF. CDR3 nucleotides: TGTGCCAGCAGTTGGGGAGGGCCGGTCACCGGGGAGCTGTTTTTT.

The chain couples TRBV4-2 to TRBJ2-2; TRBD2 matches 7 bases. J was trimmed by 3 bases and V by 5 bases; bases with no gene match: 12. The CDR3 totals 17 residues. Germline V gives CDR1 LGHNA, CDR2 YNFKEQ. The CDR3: CASSFGRAGEYTGELFF. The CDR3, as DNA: TGTGCCAGCAGCTTCGGGCGGGCGGGAGAATACACCGGGGAGCTGTTTTTT.

CDR3 protein: CASSLGTGVYPYEQYF. The CDR3 nucleotides read TGTGCCAGCAGCTTAGGCACCGGGGTTTACCCCTACGAGCAGTACTTC. The chain joins TRBV11-2 to TRBJ2-7, with D perhaps matching TRBD2 (5 bases). This CDR3 has 16 residues. Trimming removed 1 base from V and 2 bases from J, with 15 bases in between. Germline values: CDR1 SGHAT, CDR2 FQNNGV. The full variable domain, in which reference TRBV11-2 and TRBJ2-7 provide the parts outside the CDR3, is EAGVAQSPRYKIIEKRQSVAFWCNPISGHATLYWYQQILGQGPKLLIQFQNNGVVDDSQLPKDRFSAERLKGVDSTLKIQPAKLEDSAVYLCASSLGTGVYPYEQYFGPGTRLTVT.

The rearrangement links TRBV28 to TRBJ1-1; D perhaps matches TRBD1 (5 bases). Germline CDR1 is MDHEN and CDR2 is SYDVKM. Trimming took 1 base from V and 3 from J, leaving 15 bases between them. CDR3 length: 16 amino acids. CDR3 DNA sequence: TGTGCCAGCAGTTTATTGGGCAGGGAAAAGGACACTGAAGCTTTCTTT. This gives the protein CASSLLGREKDTEAFF.

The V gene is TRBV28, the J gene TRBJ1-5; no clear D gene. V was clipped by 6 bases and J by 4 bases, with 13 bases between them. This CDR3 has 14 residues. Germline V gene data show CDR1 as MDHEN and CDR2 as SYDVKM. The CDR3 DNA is TGTGCCAGCAGCAACCGGGTTTTAAATCAGCCCCAGCATTTT. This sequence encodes CASSNRVLNQPQHF.

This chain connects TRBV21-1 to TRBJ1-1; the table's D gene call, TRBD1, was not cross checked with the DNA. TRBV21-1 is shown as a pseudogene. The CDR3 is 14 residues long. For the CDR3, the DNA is TGTGCCAGCAGGACAGGAAACATGAACACTGAAGCTTTCTTT. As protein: CASRTGNMNTEAFF.

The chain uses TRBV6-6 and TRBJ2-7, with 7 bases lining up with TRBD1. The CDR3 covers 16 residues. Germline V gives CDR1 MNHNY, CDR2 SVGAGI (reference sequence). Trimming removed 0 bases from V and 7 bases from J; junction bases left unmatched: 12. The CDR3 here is CASSYSSGQLIWEQYF. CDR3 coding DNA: TGTGCCAGCAGTTACTCTTCGGGACAGCTTATTTGGGAGCAGTACTTC.

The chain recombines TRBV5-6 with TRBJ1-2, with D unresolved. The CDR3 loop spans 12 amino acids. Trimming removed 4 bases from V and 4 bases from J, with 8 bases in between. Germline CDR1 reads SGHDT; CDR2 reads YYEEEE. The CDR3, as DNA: TGTGCCAGCAGCCCGGGAGCCTATGGCTACACCTTC. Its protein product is CASSPGAYGYTF.

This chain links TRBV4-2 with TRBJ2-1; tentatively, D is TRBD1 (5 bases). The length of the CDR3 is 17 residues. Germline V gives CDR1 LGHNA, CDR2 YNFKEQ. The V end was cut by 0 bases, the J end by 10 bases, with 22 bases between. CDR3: CASSQDRPYEGVGEQFF. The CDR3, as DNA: TGTGCCAGCAGCCAAGATCGACCGTATGAAGGGGTCGGGGAGCAGTTCTTC.

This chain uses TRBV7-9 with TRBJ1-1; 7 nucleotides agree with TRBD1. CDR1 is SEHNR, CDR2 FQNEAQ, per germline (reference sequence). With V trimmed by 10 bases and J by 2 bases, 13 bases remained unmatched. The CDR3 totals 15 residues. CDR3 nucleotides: TGTGCCACCCGACCCCCTAGACAGGGTAACACTGAAGCTTTCTTT. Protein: CATRPPRQGNTEAFF.

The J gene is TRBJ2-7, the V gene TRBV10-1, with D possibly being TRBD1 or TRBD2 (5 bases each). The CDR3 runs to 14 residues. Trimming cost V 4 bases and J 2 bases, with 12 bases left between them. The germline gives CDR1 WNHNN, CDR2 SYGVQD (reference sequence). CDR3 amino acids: CASSGGVAAYEQYF. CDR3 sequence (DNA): TGCGCCAGCAGTGGAGGGGTGGCGGCCTACGAGCAGTACTTC.

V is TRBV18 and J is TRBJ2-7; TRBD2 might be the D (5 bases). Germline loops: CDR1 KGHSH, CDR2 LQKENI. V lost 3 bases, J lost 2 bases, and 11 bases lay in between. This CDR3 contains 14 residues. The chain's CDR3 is CASSPSAGTYEQYF. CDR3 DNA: TGTGCCAGCTCACCTAGCGCAGGTACCTACGAGCAGTACTTC.

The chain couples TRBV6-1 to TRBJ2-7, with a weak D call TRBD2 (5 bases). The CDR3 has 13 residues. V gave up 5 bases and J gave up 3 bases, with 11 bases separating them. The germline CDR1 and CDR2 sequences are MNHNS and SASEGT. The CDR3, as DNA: TGTGCCAGCAGTCAGCGGTACCTCTACGAGCAGTACTTC. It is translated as CASSQRYLYEQYF.

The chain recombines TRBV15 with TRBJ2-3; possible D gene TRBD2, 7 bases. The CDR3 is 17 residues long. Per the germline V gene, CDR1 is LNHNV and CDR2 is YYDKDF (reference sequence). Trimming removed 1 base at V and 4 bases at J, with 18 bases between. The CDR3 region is CATSRGWGGRAADTQYF. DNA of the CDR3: TGTGCCACCAGCAGAGGATGGGGGGGGCGGGCGGCAGATACGCAGTATTTT. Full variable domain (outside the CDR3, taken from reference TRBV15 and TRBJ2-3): DAMVIQNPRYQVTQFGKPVTLSCSQTLNHNVMYWYQQKSSQAPKLLFHYYDKDFNNEADTPDNFQSRRPNTSFCFLDIRSPGLGDTAMYLCATSRGWGGRAADTQYFGPGTRLTVL.

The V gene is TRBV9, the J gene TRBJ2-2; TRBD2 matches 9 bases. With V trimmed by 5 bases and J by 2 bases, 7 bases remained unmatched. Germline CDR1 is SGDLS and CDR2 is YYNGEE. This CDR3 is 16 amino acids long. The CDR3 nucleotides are TGTGCCAGCAGTGGTCGGACTAGCGACAACACCGGGGAGCTGTTTTTT. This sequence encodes CASSGRTSDNTGELFF.

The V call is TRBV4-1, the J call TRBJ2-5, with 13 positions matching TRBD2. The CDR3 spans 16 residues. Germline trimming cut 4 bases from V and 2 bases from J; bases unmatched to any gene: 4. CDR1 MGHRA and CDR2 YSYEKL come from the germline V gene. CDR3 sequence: CASSRLLAGGQETQYF. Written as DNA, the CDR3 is TGCGCCAGCAGCCGGTTACTAGCGGGAGGGCAAGAGACCCAGTACTTC.

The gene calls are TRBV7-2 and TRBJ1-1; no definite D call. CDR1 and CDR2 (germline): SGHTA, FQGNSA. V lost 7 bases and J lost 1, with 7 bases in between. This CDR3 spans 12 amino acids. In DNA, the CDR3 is TGTGCCAGCAATTGGGGGAACACTGAAGCTTTCTTT. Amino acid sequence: CASNWGNTEAFF.

CDR3 DNA: TGCAGCGGAGCAGCGGGTGACTCCTACGAGCAGTACTTC. It specifies CSGAAGDSYEQYF. The chain couples TRBV29-1 to TRBJ2-7; D is possibly TRBD2 (6 bases). Trimming left V 7 bases short and J 0 bases short, with 13 bases between. Germline V gene lookup returns CDR1 SQVTM and CDR2 ANQGSEA. CDR3 length equals 13 residues.

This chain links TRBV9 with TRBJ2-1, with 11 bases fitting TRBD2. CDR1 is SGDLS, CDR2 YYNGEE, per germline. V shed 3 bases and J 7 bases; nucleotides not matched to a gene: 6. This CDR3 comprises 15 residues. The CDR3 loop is CASSGTSGPINEQFF. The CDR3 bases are TGTGCCAGCAGCGGGACTAGCGGGCCCATTAATGAGCAGTTCTTC.

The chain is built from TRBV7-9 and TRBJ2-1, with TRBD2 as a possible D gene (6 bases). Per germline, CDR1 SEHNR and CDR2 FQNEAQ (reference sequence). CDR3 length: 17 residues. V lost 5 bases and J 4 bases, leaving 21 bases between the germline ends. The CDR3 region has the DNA TGTGCCAGCAGCCACGACCGGTCGGGAGAAAGGTACAATGAGCAGTTCTTC. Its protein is CASSHDRSGERYNEQFF. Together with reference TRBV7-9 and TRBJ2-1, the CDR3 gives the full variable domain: DTGVSQNPRHKITKRGQNVTFRCDPISEHNRLYWYRQTLGQGPEFLTYFQNEAQLEKSRLLSDRFSAERPKGSFSTLEIQRTEQGDSAMYLCASSHDRSGERYNEQFFGPGTRLTVL.

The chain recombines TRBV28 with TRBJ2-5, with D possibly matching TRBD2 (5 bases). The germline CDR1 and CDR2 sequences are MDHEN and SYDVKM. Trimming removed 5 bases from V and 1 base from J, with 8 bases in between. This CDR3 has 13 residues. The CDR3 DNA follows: TGTGCCAGCAGTCCGCGGGCCCAAGAGACCCAGTACTTC. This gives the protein CASSPRAQETQYF.

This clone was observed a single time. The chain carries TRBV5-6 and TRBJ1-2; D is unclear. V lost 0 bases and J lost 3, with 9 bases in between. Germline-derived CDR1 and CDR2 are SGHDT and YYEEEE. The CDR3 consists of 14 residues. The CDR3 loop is CASSLDTDYYGYTF. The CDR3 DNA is TGTGCCAGCAGCTTGGATACAGATTACTATGGCTACACCTTC.

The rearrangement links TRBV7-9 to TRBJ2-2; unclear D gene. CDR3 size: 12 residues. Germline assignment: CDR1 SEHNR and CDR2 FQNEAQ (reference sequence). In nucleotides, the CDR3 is TGTACCATGGCAGGGAACACCGGGGAGCTGTTTTTT. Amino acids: CTMAGNTGELFF. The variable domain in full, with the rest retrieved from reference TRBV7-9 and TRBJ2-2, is DTGVSQNPRHKITKRGQNVTFRCDPISEHNRLYWYRQTLGQGPEFLTYFQNEAQLEKSRLLSDRFSAERPKGSFSTLEIQRTEQGDSAMYLCTMAGNTGELFFGEGSRLTVL.

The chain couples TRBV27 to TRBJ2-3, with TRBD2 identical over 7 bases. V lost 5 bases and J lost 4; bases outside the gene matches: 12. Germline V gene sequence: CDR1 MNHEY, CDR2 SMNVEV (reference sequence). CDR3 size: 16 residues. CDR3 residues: CASSGGESLRADTQYF. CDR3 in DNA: TGTGCCAGCAGTGGGGGGGAGAGCTTGAGGGCAGATACGCAGTATTTT.

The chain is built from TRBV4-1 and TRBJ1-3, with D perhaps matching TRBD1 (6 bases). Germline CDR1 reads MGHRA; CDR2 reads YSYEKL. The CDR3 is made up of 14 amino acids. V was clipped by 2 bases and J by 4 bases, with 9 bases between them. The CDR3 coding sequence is TGCGCCAGCAGCCAAACAGGGTTGGGAAACACCATATATTTT. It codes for CASSQTGLGNTIYF.

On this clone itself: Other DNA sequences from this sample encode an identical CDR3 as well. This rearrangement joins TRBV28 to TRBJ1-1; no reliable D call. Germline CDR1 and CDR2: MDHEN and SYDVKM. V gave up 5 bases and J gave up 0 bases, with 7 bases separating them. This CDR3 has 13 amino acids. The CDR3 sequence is CASSPTLNTEAFF. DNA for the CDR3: TGTGCCAGCAGTCCAACGTTGAACACTGAAGCTTTCTTT. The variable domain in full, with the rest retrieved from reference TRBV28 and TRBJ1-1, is DVKVTQSSRYLVKRTGEKVFLECVQDMDHENMFWYRQDPGLGLRLIYFSYDVKMKEKGDIPEGYSVSREKKERFSLILESASTNQTSMYLCASSPTLNTEAFFGQGTRLTVV.

The CDR3 region is CGGGAGGPGNEQFF. The CDR3 DNA sequence: TGTGGGGGGGGAGCGGGAGGGCCTGGAAATGAGCAGTTCTTC. The rearrangement links TRBV6-6 to TRBJ2-1; 10 bases match TRBD2. This CDR3 spans 14 amino acids. CDR1 is MNHNY and CDR2 is SVGAGI in the germline V gene (reference sequence).